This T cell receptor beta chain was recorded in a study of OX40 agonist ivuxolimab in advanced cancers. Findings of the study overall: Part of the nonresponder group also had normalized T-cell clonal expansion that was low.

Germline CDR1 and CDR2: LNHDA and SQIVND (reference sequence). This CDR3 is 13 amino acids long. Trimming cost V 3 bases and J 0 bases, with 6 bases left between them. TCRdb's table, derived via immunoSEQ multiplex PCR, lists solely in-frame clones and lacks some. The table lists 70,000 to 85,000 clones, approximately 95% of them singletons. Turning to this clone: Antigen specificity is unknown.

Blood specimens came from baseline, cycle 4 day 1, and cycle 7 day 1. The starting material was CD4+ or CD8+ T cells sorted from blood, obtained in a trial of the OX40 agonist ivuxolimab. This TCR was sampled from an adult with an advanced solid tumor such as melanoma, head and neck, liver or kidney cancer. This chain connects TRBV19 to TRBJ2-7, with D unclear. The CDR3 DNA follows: TGTGCCAGTAGTATGTCCACCTCCTACGAGCAGTACTTC. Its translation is CASSMSTSYEQYF.